These T cell receptor beta chains were read from a single sample in a study of blood T cells in healthy people across ages. MiXCR, applied by TCRdb to the 5' RACE reads, yields one record per CDR3 protein. This repertoire shows around 320,000 distinct CDR3 sequences, around 27% found once; its top ten account for approximately 29%. Sequencing was done on a sample of blood. The receptors were sampled from a woman aged 65 to 85 in good health. The CDR3 runs from the conserved cysteine through the conserved F or W. The order of the fields is CDR3 DNA, CDR3 protein, clone size, V gene, D gene, J gene. The D gene is left open where the match is weak. Size tells how often a clone was seen (once, few, many) or the class of an expanded clone, and some rows leave it out.

TGTGCCAGCAGCGGCCCTAAGTACCAAGAGACCCAGTACTTC,CASSGPKYQETQYF,.,TRBV9,.,TRBJ2-5
TGTGCCAGCACGGGACTAGCGGCAAACACCGGGGAGCTGTTTTTT,CASTGLAANTGELFF,.,TRBV6-2/TRBV6-3,TRBD2,TRBJ2-2
TGTGCCACCAGCAGAGATCGACAGGGGTCGGGCAATGAGCAGTTCTTC,CATSRDRQGSGNEQFF,few,TRBV15,TRBD1,TRBJ2-1
TGTGCCAGCAGTGAAGAGGTGGGCAGGCAAGAGACCCAGTACTTC,CASSEEVGRQETQYF,many,TRBV2,.,TRBJ2-5
TGTGCCAGCAGCGTAGTCGGGGACCAAGAGACCCAGTACTTC,CASSVVGDQETQYF,.,TRBV9,.,TRBJ2-5
TGTGCCAGCGTGCCCCGAGGGGGGCTCTACAATGAGCAGTTCTTC,CASVPRGGLYNEQFF,few,TRBV28,.,TRBJ2-1
TGCGCCAGCAGCCAAGAGCCAAACGCAGAACAAGAGACCCAGTACTTC,CASSQEPNAEQETQYF,few,TRBV4-1,.,TRBJ2-5
TGTGCCAGCAGCCCTCGGGTGTTATTCACAGATACGCAGTATTTT,CASSPRVLFTDTQYF,few,TRBV7-2,.,TRBJ2-3
TGTGCCAGTAGTTCAGTCAAAACAGGGTCGAGCTCCTACAATGAGCAGTTCTTC,CASSSVKTGSSSYNEQFF,.,TRBV19,.,TRBJ2-1
TGTGCCAGCAGTTACGATCGCAGGGTAATGGGAGACCAGTACTTC,CASSYDRRVMGDQYF,.,TRBV6-5,.,TRBJ2-5
TGTGCCAGCATAGTCGGAGTGGAAGAGACCCAGTACTTC,CASIVGVEETQYF,.,TRBV2,.,TRBJ2-5
TGTGCCAGCAGCACGGGACTAGTAGTGTCTTACGAGCAGTACTTC,CASSTGLVVSYEQYF,few,TRBV7-9,TRBD2,TRBJ2-7
TGTGCCAGTGCGTTGGACGCAGGGAGGGCCCAGCATTTT,CASALDAGRAQHF,few,TRBV19,.,TRBJ1-5
TGTGCCAGCAGCGAGCTAGGGACTAGCGGAAACACCGGGGAGCTGTTTTTT,CASSELGTSGNTGELFF,.,TRBV7-9,TRBD2,TRBJ2-2
TGCAGTGCTAGAGATTTTAGCGGGCTACTAGGAGGCTACACCTTC,CSARDFSGLLGGYTF,.,TRBV20-1,.,TRBJ1-2
TGCAGCGTTGAACAGGGATCGTACCAGACCCAGTACTTC,CSVEQGSYQTQYF,.,TRBV29-1,.,TRBJ2-5
TGCGCCAGCAGCCAAGATCAACTGACCTACGAGCAGTACTTC,CASSQDQLTYEQYF,.,TRBV4-1,.,TRBJ2-7
TGCAGTGCTAGTCTGGGTACGGGTAATTCACCCCTCCACTTT,CSASLGTGNSPLHF,.,TRBV20-1,.,TRBJ1-6
TGCGCCAGCAGTGGACTAGCGGGGAAGGGCAATGAGCAGTTCTTC,CASSGLAGKGNEQFF,.,TRBV10-2,TRBD2,TRBJ2-1
TGTGCCAGCAGCAACCAATGTTTCTTGGGACCGCTACAAGAGACCCAGTACTTC,CASSNQCFLGPLQETQYF,few,TRBV21-1,.,TRBJ2-5
TGTGCCAGTAGTACCTGGTCGGACAATGAGCAGTTCTTC,CASSTWSDNEQFF,.,TRBV19,.,TRBJ2-1
TGCGCCAGCAGCCAGGAGCCGGGAAATCCAAATCGACTGCTTTTT,CASSQEPGNPNRLLF,once,TRBV4-1,.,TRBJ1-4
TGTGCCAGCAGCTTAGCTTCACGCACAGATACGCAGTATTTT,CASSLASRTDTQYF,.,TRBV7-2,.,TRBJ2-3
TGTGCCAGCAGCACCCTTACAGCGAACCTAGAGACCCAGTACTTC,CASSTLTANLETQYF,.,TRBV7-2,.,TRBJ2-5
TGTGCCAGCAGTTTGGGAGGGGTTCGCGACTATGGCTACACCTTC,CASSLGGVRDYGYTF,few,TRBV28,.,TRBJ1-2
TGTGCCAGCAGTACCCGACTAGCGGGAAACAATGAGCAGTTCTTC,CASSTRLAGNNEQFF,.,TRBV6-6,TRBD2,TRBJ2-1
TGTGCCAGCAGTTATCCGGGACAGGGGAATGTGCAGTACTTC,CASSYPGQGNVQYF,once,TRBV6-5,TRBD1,TRBJ2-7
TGCAGTGCAAGACTAGCGGGAGGGAACACCGGGGAGCTGTTTTTT,CSARLAGGNTGELFF,few,TRBV20-1,TRBD2,TRBJ2-2
TGCAGCGCTGGGGACAGAAATCAGCCCCAGCATTTT,CSAGDRNQPQHF,many,TRBV29-1,TRBD1,TRBJ1-5
TGCAGTGCTAGAGACGTTTCAGGGTACCAAGAGACCCAGTACTTC,CSARDVSGYQETQYF,few,TRBV20-1,.,TRBJ2-5
TGTGCCAGCAGTCCCCTCACGGGAGGGCCGGCTGAGCAGTTCTTC,CASSPLTGGPAEQFF,.,TRBV2,TRBD2,TRBJ2-1
TGTGCCAGCAGCGGGGAGACTGAAGCTTTCTTT,CASSGETEAFF,.,TRBV12-3/TRBV12-4,.,TRBJ1-1
TGCAGCGTCACCAGGACAGCCGGGAACGGGGCCAACGTCCTGACTTTC,CSVTRTAGNGANVLTF,.,TRBV29-1,.,TRBJ2-6
TGTGCCATCAGTGATACTAGCGGGAGGGGCGATGAGCAGTTCTTC,CAISDTSGRGDEQFF,.,TRBV10-3,TRBD2,TRBJ2-1
TGTGCCAGCCGGTTGCTCTATGGCTACACCTTC,CASRLLYGYTF,.,TRBV28,.,TRBJ1-2
TGTGCCAGCAGTTTTTTGGGGACAGTGCGATACGAGCAGTACTTC,CASSFLGTVRYEQYF,few,TRBV28,TRBD1,TRBJ2-7
TGTGCCATCAGGACCTCTAGCGGGAGAATCAATGAGCAGTTCTTC,CAIRTSSGRINEQFF,few,TRBV10-3,TRBD2,TRBJ2-1
TGTGCCACCAGCAGTATGGAGGGCTCCTATAATTCACCCCTCCACTTT,CATSSMEGSYNSPLHF,many,TRBV15,.,TRBJ1-6
TGTGCCAGCAGCCCGCAATATAGCAATCAGCCCCAGCATTTT,CASSPQYSNQPQHF,.,TRBV6-5,.,TRBJ1-5
TGTGCCAGCAGCTTAGGCGGGAGCGGGGCTCTTCGGTCCGGGGAGCTGTTTTTT,CASSLGGSGALRSGELFF,.,TRBV7-2,TRBD2,TRBJ2-2